This T cell receptor beta chain comes out of a study of blood T cell repertoires in COVID-19. Assay used: immunoSEQ multiplex PCR; TCRdb lists only in-frame clones, some missing. Found here are over 150,000 clones, 70% to 85% of them singletons; the top ten hold 3.2%. Cohorts were based on clinical histories the participants reported. This receptor was taken from a woman in her 30s who had recovered from COVID-19. The sample comprised PBMCs or T cells enriched from blood (not recorded which).

The CDR3 reads CASSNTGNTEAFF. The DNA of the CDR3 is TGTGCCAGCAGCAATACAGGGAACACTGAAGCTTTCTTT. The chain employs TRBV7-2 and TRBJ1-1, with a tentative D call TRBD1 (5 bases). V gave up 5 bases and J gave up 1 base, with 8 bases separating them. Germline CDR1 SGHTA, CDR2 FQGNSA. The CDR3 sequence is 13 residues long.